This TCR beta chain was obtained from a study of cytomegalovirus exposure and HLA in healthy donors. Study as a whole: Earlier, 150 million to 200 million T cells were analyzed, and 90 million to 120 million unique TCR beta sequences were found among them. Membership in the Caucasian-associated ancestry cluster was found for around 81% of 350 to 450 genotyped donors. Broader study findings: Later analysis identified over 15,000 TCR beta sequences associated with HLA alleles, using a false discovery rate threshold of 0.05. Donors were assumed by presence/absence analyses to have roughly uniform sequencing depth.

Trimming shortened V by 0 bases and J by 3 bases, and 14 bases separated the two germline ends. Germline CDR1 reads MNHEY; CDR2 reads SMNVEV (reference sequence). The CDR3 loop spans 17 amino acids. Researchers ran the PCR with 60 Vbeta and 13 Jbeta primers. TCRdb keeps only in-frame clones here, not all; method: immunoSEQ multiplex PCR. This repertoire shows 90,000 to 140,000 clones, approximately 80% found once; its top ten account for roughly 5.7%. A remark on this clone: Its specificity is unknown.

This TCR derives from a male donor in good health and CMV-seronegative. What was sequenced was PBMCs. The rearrangement uses TRBV27 and TRBJ1-4; a weak D match, TRBD1 (6 bases). CDR3 sequence reads: CASSLSSLTGSNEKLFF. The CDR3 DNA is TGTGCCAGCAGTTTATCCTCCTTGACAGGATCTAATGAAAAACTGTTTTTT.